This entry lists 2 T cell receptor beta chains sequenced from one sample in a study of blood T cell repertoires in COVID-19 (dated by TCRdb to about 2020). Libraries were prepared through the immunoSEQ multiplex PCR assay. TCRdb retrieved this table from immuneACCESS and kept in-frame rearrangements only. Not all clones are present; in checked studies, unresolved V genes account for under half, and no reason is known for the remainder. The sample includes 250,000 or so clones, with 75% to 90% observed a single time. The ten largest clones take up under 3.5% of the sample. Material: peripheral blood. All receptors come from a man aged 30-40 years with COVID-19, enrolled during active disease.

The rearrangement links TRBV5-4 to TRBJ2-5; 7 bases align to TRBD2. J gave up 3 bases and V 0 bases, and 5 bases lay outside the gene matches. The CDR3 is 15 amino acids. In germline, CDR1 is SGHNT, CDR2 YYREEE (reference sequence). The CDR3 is CASSLGGGGEETQYF. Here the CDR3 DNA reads TGTGCCAGCAGCTTGGGGGGGGGAGGCGAAGAGACCCAGTACTTC.

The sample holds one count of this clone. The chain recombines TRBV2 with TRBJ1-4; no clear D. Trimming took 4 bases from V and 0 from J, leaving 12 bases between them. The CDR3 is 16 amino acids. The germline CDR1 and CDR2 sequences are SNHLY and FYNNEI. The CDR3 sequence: CASSVGRVATNEKLFF. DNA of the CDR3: TGTGCCAGCAGTGTAGGGAGGGTGGCAACTAATGAAAAACTGTTTTTT.